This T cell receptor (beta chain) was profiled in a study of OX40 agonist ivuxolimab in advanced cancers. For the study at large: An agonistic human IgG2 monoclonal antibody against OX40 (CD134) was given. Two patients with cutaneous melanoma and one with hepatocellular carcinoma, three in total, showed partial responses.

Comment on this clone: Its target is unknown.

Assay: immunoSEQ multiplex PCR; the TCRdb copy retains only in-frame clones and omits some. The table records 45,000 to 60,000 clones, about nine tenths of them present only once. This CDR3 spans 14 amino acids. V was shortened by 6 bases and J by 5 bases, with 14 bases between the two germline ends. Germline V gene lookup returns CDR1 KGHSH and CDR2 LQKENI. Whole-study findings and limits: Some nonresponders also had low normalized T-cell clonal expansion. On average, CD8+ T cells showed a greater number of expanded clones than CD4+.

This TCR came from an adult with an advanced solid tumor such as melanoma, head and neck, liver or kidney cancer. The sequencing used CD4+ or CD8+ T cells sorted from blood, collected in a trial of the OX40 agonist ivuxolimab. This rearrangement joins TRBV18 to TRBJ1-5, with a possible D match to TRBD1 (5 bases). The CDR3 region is CASSAQAGDQPQHF. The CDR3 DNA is TGTGCCAGCTCGGCCCAGGCGGGGGATCAGCCCCAGCATTTT.